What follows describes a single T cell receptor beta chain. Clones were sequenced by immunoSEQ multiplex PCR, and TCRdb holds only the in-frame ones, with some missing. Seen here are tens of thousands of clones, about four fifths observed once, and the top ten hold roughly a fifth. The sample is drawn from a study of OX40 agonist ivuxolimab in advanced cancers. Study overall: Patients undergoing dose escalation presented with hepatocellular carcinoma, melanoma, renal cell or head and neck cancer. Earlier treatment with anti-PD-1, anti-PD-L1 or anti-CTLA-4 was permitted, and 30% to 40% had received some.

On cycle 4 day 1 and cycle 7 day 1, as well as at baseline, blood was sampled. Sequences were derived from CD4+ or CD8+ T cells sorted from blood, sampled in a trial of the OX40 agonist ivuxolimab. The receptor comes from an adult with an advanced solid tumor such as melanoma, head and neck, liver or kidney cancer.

The CDR3 reads CASSQGRFQETQYF. CDR3 sequence (DNA): TGCGCCAGCAGCCAAGGACGGTTCCAAGAGACCCAGTACTTC. This chain uses TRBV4-1 with TRBJ2-5; D gene ambiguous. V gave up 1 base and J gave up 1 base, with 7 bases separating them. CDR3 size: 14 residues. The germline V gene encodes CDR1 MGHRA and CDR2 YSYEKL.